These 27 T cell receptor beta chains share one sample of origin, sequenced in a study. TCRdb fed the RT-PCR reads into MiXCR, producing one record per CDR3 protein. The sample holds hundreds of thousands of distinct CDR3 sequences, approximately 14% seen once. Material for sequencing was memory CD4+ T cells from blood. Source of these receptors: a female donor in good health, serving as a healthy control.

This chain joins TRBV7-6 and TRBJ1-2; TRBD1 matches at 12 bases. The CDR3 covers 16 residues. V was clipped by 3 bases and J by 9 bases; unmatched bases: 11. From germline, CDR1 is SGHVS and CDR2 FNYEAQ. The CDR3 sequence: CASSLNPGTGGERYTF. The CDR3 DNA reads TGTGCCAGCAGCTTGAATCCCGGGACAGGGGGCGAGCGCTACACCTTC. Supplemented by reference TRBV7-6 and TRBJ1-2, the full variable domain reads GAGVSQSPRYKVTKRGQDVALRCDPISGHVSLYWYRQALGQGPEFLTYFNYEAQQDKSGLPNDRFSAERPEGSISTLTIQRTEQRDSAMYRCASSLNPGTGGERYTFGSGTRLTVV.

CDR3 protein: CARTCRDPGGPDTQYF. The CDR3 nucleotides read TGTGCCAGAACATGCCGGGACCCAGGGGGCCCAGATACGCAGTATTTT. The chain has TRBV9 and TRBJ2-3; TRBD1 agrees at 8 bases. Germline CDR1 reads SGDLS; CDR2 reads YYNGEE. This CDR3 is 16 amino acids long. The J segment lost 4 bases and the V segment lost 8 bases, leaving 15 bases of the junction unmatched.

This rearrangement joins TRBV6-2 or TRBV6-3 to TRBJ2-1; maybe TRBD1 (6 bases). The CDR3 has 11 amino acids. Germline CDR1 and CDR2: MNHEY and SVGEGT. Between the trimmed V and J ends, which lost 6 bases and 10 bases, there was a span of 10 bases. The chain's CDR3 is CASRTGTEQFF. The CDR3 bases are TGTGCCAGCAGGACCGGGACAGAGCAGTTCTTC.

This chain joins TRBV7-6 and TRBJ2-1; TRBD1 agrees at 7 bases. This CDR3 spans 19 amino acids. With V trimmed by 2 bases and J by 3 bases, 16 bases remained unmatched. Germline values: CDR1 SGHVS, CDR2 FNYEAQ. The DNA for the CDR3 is TGTGCCAGCAGCTTACCCGATCGCCGAGTAGGGGGCAACTACAATGAGCAGTTCTTC. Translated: CASSLPDRRVGGNYNEQFF.

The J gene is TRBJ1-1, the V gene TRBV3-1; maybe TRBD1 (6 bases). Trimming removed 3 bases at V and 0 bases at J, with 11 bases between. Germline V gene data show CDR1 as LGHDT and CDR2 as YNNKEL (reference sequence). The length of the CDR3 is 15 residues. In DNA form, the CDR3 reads TGTGCCAGCAGCCACGGACAGTTAATGAACACTGAAGCTTTCTTT. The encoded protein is CASSHGQLMNTEAFF.

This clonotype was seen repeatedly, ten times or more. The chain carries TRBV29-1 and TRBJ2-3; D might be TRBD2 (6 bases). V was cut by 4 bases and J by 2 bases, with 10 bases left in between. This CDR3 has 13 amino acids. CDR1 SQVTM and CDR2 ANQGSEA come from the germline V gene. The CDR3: CSVGGLSTDTQYF. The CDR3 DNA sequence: TGCAGCGTTGGGGGACTCTCCACAGATACGCAGTATTTT.

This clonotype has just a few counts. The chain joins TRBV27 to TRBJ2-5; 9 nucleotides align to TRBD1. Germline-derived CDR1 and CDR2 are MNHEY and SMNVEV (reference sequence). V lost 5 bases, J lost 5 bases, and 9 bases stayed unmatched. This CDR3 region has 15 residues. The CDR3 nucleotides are TGTGCCAGCAGTCCCCCGGGACAGGGTTGGGAGACCCAGTACTTC. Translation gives CASSPPGQGWETQYF.

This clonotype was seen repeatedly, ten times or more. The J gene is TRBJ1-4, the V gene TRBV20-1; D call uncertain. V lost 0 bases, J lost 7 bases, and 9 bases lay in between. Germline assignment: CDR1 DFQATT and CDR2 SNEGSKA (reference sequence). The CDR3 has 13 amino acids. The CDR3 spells CSAREVRSEKLFF. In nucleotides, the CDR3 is TGCAGTGCTAGAGAAGTAAGAAGTGAAAAACTGTTTTTT.

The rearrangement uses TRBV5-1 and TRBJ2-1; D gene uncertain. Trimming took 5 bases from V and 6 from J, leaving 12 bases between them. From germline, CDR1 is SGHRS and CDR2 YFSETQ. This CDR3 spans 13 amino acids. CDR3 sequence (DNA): TGCGCCAGCAGGACAAGCCCTGGCAATGAGCAGTTCTTC. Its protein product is CASRTSPGNEQFF. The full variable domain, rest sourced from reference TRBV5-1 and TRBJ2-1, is KAGVTQTPRYLIKTRGQQVTLSCSPISGHRSVSWYQQTPGQGLQFLFEYFSETQRNKGNFPGRFSGRQFSNSRSEMNVSTLELGDSALYLCASRTSPGNEQFFGPGTRLTVL.

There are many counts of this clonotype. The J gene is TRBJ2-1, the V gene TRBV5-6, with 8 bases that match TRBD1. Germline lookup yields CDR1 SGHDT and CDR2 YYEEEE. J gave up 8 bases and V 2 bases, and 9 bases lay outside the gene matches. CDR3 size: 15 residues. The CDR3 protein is CASSFGQGIWDEQFF. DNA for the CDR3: TGTGCCAGCAGCTTTGGACAGGGAATTTGGGATGAGCAGTTCTTC.

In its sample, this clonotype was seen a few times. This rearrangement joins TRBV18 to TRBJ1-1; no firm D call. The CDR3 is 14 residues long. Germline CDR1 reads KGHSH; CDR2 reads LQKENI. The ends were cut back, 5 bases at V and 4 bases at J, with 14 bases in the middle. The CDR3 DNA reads TGTGCCAGCTCAACCCGACGGAGCGGCACTGAAGCTTTCTTT. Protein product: CASSTRRSGTEAFF.

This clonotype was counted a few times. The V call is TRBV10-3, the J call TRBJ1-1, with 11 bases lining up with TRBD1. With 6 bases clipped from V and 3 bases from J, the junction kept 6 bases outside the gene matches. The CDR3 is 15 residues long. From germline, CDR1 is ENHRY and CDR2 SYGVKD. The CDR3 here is CAIRGQGARDTEAFF. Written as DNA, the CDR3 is TGTGCCATCAGAGGACAGGGGGCTAGGGACACTGAAGCTTTCTTT.

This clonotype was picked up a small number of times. CDR3 in amino acids: CASSFGTPREETQYF. The CDR3 nucleotides are TGTGCCAGCAGCTTTGGGACACCCAGGGAGGAGACCCAGTACTTC. The rearrangement links TRBV9 to TRBJ2-5; D perhaps matches TRBD1 (6 bases). This CDR3 is built from 15 residues. V lost 4 bases to trimming and J lost 5 bases, with 18 bases between them. Germline loops: CDR1 SGDLS, CDR2 YYNGEE.

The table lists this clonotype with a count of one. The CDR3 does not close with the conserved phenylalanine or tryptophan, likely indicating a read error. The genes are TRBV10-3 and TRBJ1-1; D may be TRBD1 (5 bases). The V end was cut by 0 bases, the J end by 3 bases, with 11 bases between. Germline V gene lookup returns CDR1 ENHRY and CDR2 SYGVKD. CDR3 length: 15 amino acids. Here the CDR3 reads CAISESGGWDTEAFL. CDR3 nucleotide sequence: TGTGCCATCAGTGAGTCCGGGGGTTGGGACACTGAAGCTTTCCTT.

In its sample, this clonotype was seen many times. The CDR3 coding sequence is TGTGCCAGCAGTGGACTGAACTATGGCTACACCTTC. Its translation is CASSGLNYGYTF. The chain recombines TRBV25-1 with TRBJ1-2; D ambiguous. The V gene's germline CDR1 is MGHDK and CDR2 SYGVNS. V was pared by 4 bases and J by 2 bases, with 5 bases between. The CDR3 has 12 amino acids.

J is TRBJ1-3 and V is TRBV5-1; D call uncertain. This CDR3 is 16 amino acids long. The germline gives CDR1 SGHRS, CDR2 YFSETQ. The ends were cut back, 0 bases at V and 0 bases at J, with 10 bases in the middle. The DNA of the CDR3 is TGCGCCAGCAGCTTGGCGGCGTTAAGCTCTGGAAACACCATATATTTT. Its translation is CASSLAALSSGNTIYF.

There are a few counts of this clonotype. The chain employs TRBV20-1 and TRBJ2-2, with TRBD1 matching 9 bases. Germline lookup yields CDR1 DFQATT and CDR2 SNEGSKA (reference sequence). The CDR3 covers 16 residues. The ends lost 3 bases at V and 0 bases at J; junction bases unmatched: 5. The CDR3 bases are TGCAGTGCTAGCTCGGGGACAGGGACGAACACCGGGGAGCTGTTTTTT. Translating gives CSASSGTGTNTGELFF.

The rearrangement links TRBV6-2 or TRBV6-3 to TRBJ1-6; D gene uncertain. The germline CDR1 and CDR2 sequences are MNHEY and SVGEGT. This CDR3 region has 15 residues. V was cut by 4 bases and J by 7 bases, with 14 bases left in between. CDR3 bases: TGTGCCAGCAGTTTAAGTAGGGTTAAAAATTCACCCCTCCACTTT. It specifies CASSLSRVKNSPLHF.

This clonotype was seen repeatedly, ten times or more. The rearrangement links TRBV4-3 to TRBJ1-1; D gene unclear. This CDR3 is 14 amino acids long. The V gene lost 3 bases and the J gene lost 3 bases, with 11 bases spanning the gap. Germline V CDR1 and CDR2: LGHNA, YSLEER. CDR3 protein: CASSQWQAYTEAFF. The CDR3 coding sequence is TGCGCCAGCAGCCAGTGGCAGGCGTACACTGAAGCTTTCTTT.

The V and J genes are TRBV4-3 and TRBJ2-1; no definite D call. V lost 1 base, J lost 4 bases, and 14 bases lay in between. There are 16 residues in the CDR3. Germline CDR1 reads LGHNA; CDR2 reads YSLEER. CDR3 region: CASSQAGLTNYNEQFF. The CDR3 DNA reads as TGCGCCAGCAGCCAAGCCGGGCTTACCAATTACAATGAGCAGTTCTTC.

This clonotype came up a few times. The CDR3 DNA follows: TGTGCCAGCAGACTGGGACAGGGTGGCGGCTACACCTTC. Its translation: CASRLGQGGGYTF. The chain combines TRBV5-6 with TRBJ1-2; 9 bases are a match to TRBD1. Germline CDR1 and CDR2: SGHDT and YYEEEE. V shed 5 bases and J 8 bases; nucleotides not matched to a gene: 7. This CDR3 contains 13 residues.

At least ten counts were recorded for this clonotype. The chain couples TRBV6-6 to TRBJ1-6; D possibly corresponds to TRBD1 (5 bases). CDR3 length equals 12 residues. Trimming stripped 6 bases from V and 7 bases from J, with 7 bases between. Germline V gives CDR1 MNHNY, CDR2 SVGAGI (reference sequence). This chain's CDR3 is CASRTANSPLHF. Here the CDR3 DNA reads TGTGCCAGCAGGACAGCGAATTCACCCCTCCACTTT.

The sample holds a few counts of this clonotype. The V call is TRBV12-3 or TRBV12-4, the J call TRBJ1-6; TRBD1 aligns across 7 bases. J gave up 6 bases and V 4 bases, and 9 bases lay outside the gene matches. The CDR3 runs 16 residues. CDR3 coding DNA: TGTGCCAGCAGTTCCCGGGGCAGGGGGGTTAATTCACCCCTCCACTTT. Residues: CASSSRGRGVNSPLHF.

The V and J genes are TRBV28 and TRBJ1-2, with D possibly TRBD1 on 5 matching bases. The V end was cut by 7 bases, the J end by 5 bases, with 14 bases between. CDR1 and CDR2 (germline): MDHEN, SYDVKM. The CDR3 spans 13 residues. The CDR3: CASKGAITYGYTF. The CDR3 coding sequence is TGTGCCAGCAAAGGGGCCATAACTTATGGCTACACCTTC.

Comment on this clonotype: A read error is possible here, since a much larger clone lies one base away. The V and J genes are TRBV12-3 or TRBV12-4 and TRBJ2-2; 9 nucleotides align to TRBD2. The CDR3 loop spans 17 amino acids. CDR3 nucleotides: TGTGACAGCAACCCGGGACTAGCAAACGCGAACACCGGGGAGCTGTTTTTT. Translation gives CDSNPGLANANTGELFF.

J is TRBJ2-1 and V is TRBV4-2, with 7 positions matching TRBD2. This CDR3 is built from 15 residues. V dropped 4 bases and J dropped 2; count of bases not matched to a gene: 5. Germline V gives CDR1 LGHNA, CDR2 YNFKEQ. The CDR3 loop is CASSPGGGPYNEQFF. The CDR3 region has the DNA TGTGCCAGCAGCCCTGGGGGGGGACCCTACAATGAGCAGTTCTTC.

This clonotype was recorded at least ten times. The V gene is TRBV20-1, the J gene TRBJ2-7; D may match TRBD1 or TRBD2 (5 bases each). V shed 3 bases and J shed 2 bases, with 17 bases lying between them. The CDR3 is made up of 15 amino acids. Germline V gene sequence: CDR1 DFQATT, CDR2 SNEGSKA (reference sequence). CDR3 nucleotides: TGCAGTGCTAGGAGTACCGGGACGGTAACCTACGAGCAGTACTTC. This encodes CSARSTGTVTYEQYF.